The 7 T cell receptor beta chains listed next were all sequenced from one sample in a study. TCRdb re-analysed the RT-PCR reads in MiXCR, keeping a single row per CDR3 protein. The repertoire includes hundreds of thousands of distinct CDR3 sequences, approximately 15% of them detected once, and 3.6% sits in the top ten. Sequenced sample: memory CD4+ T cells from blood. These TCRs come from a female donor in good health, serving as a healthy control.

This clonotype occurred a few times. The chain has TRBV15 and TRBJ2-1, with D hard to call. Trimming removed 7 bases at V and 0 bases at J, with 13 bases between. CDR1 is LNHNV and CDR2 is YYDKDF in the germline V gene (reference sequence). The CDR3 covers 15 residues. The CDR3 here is CATTPRVTSYNEQFF. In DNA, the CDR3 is TGTGCCACCACCCCCCGTGTCACCTCCTACAATGAGCAGTTCTTC.

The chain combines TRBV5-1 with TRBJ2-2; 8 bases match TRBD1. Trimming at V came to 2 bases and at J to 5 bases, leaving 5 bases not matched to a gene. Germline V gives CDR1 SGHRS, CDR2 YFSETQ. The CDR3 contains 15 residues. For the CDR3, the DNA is TGCGCCAGCAGCTTCCAGGGGGCGGAAACCGGGGAGCTGTTTTTT. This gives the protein CASSFQGAETGELFF.

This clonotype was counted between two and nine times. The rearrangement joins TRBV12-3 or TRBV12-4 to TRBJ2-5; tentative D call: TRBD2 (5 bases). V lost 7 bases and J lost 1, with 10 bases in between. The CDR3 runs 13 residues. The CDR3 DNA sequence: TGTGCCAGCACGCTAGCCGCCCAAGAGACCCAGTACTTC. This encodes CASTLAAQETQYF.

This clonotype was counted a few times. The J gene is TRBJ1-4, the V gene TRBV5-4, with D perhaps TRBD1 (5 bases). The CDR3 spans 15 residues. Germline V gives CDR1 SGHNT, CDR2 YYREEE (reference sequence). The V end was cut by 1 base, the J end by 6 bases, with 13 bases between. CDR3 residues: CASSLPGVGDEKLFF. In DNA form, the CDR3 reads TGTGCCAGCAGCTTGCCCGGGGTGGGGGATGAAAAACTGTTTTTT.

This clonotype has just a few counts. The CDR3 DNA reads as TGTGCCAGCAGCTTAGCGCAGAGGGCAGGTGGCTACACCTTC. Protein sequence: CASSLAQRAGGYTF. The V and J genes are TRBV7-8 and TRBJ1-2; D ambiguous. The germline V gene encodes CDR1 SGHVS and CDR2 FQNEAQ. The CDR3 contains 14 residues. V was cut by 0 bases and J by 7 bases, with 12 bases left in between.

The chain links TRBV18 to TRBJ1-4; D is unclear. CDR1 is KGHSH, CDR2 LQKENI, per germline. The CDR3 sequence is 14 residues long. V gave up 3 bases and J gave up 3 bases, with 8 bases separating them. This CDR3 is CASSPSGANEKLFF. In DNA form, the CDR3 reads TGTGCCAGCTCACCGAGCGGGGCTAATGAAAAACTGTTTTTT.

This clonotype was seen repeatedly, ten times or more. DNA of the CDR3: TGTGCCAGCAGCACCGAAACGGGACAGACGCAGTATTTT. It yields the protein CASSTETGQTQYF. The chain combines TRBV5-5 with TRBJ2-3, with 7 nucleotides matching TRBD1. V trimming: 4 bases; J trimming: 9 bases; junction bases outside the gene matches: 8. The length of the CDR3 is 13 residues. Germline values: CDR1 SGHKS, CDR2 YYEKEE (reference sequence).